This T cell receptor beta chain was captured in a study of metastatic and nonmetastatic thyroid tumors. The wider study: The comparison covered peripheral blood and tumor or nodule tissue in malignant and benign thyroid patients. Study-level findings and limits: Compared with benign nodules, malignant thyroid tumors were reported to have significantly higher TCR beta diversity in both blood and tumor.

CDR1 is GTSNPN and CDR2 is SVGIG in the germline V gene (reference sequence). This CDR3 is built from 15 residues. Trimming pared 6 bases from V and 6 bases from J, leaving 20 bases between. As processed by the authors: The study built a papillary thyroid cancer distant-metastasis classifier from CDR3 differences across clinicopathological groups. TCRdb re-called the PCR reads through MiXCR. The V and J calls and clone size are TCRdb's, not the authors'. Of approximately 13,000 clones listed, about 22% are singletons. To note about this clone: What it binds is unknown.

All patients were untreated before thyroid surgery. The chain has TRBV30 and TRBJ2-2; no reliable D call. This TCR derives from a male donor with papillary thyroid cancer or a benign thyroid nodule (not recorded which). Some clones in this sample may be carry-over from other donors' samples. Specimen: blood. The CDR3 reads CACKDRNQHPGELFF. CDR3 coding DNA: TGTGCCTGCAAAGACCGAAATCAGCACCCCGGGGAGCTGTTTTTT.